Shown below are 25 T cell receptor beta chains from a single sample sequenced in a study of T cells in women clearing cervical HPV infection. The data were produced by immunoSEQ multiplex PCR, yet TCRdb's version contains in-frame clones alone and is incomplete. This table lists tens of thousands of clones. Material for sequencing was blood buffy coat. These receptors came from a woman between 18 and 70 years old with a cervical HPV16 infection that either progressed to CIN3+ or cleared (not recorded which).

As for this clone: Coverage ceases 3 residues before the CDR3 finishes, and the germline J gene fills in the end. The gene calls are TRBV2 and TRBJ1-6; 7 nucleotides align to TRBD1. This CDR3 spans 14 amino acids. J gave up 5 bases and V 5 bases, and 3 bases lay outside the gene matches. The germline gives CDR1 SNHLY, CDR2 FYNNEI. CDR3 bases read: TGTGCCAGCAGTCGGGACAGCAATAATTCACCC. Protein: CASSRDSNNSP. Given in full, the CDR3 is CASSRDSNNSPLHF.

A word on this clone: The missing CDR3 end, 3 residues past where the read stops, is filled in from the germline J gene. The chain links TRBV13 to TRBJ2-2, with D possibly matching TRBD2 (6 bases). The CDR3 covers 14 residues. The germline V and J ends were trimmed by 5 bases and 6 bases, with 13 bases remaining between them. From germline, CDR1 is PRHDT and CDR2 FYEKMQ (reference sequence). CDR3 DNA (partial): TGTGCCAGCAGCGCGACTAGAGTGGCCGGGGAG. Its translation is CASSATRVAGE. The whole CDR3 sequence is CASSATRVAGELFF.

Concerning this clone: The read comes to an end 3 residues before the CDR3 does, leaving the germline J gene to fill in the end. The chain links TRBV6-4 to TRBJ2-3, with 9 positions matching TRBD2. The germline gives CDR1 MRHNA, CDR2 SNTAGT. The CDR3 totals 16 residues. Losses at the gene ends were 5 bases for V and 2 bases for J; bases not matched to a gene: 8. This chain's CDR3 is CASSKLSGGSTDTQYF. The part of the CDR3 DNA that was read is TGTGCCAGCAGTAAACTAAGCGGGGGGTCCACAGATACG.

Points on this clone: The read finishes 3 residues shy of the CDR3 end, and the germline J gene is used to complete it. V is TRBV19 and J is TRBJ1-2, with D perhaps TRBD1 (6 bases). This CDR3 is 14 amino acids long. CDR1 is LNHDA and CDR2 is SQIVND in the germline V gene (reference sequence). The CDR3 spells CASRGARERAGYTF. CDR3 bases read: TGTGCCAGTAGGGGGGCCAGGGAGAGAGCCGGC.

As to this clone: With the read ending 3 residues before the CDR3 end, the germline J gene is used to fill in that end. V gene TRBV15 combines with J gene TRBJ2-6; D is perhaps TRBD2 (6 bases). CDR3 length: 16 residues. V lost 0 bases and J 3 bases, leaving 9 bases between the germline ends. CDR1 and CDR2 (germline): LNHNV, YYDKDF (reference sequence). CDR3 DNA, as far as it was read: TGTGCCACCAGCAGAGAGGGGGGAGATGGGGCCAACGTC. Translation: CATSREGGDGANV. The full CDR3 protein reads CATSREGGDGANVLTF.

Comment on this clone: The CDR3 end lies 3 residues beyond the end of the read and is filled in from the germline J gene. The V call is TRBV5-1, the J call TRBJ2-6, with D possibly matching TRBD1 (6 bases). CDR3 length: 15 amino acids. Germline CDR1 SGHRS, CDR2 YFSETQ. Between the trimmed V and J ends, which lost 6 bases and 1 base, there was a span of 11 bases. Incomplete CDR3 DNA: TGCGCCAGCACCCAGGGGACGTCTGGGGCCAACGTC. Translation: CASTQGTSGANV. The full CDR3 protein is CASTQGTSGANVLTF.

Notes on this clone: The sequence runs out 3 residues before the end of the CDR3; the remainder is reconstructed from the germline J gene. This chain connects TRBV2 to TRBJ2-4; D is ambiguous. Germline CDR1 and CDR2: SNHLY and FYNNEI. CDR3 length equals 14 residues. Trimming shortened V by 10 bases and J by 0 bases, and 13 bases separated the two germline ends. The covered CDR3 bases are TGTGCCACCGCCGAGGTTTTAGCCAAAAACATT. This sequence encodes CATAEVLAKNI. Given in full, the CDR3 is CATAEVLAKNIQYF.

About this clone itself: The read ends 3 residues early relative to the CDR3; the germline J gene fills the gap. The V call is TRBV5-4, the J call TRBJ1-1; no clear D gene. Looked up from germline, CDR1 is SGHNT and CDR2 is YYREEE (reference sequence). CDR3 length: 12 amino acids. CDR3 amino acids: CASSFESSVAFF. The covered CDR3 bases are TGTGCCAGCAGCTTCGAATCTAGTGTT.

As regards this clone: The read falls 3 residues short of the CDR3 end, and the missing part is taken from the germline J gene. The chain has TRBV10-2 and TRBJ2-7, with 9 bases that match TRBD1. CDR3 length: 15 residues. V was clipped by 0 bases and J by 3 bases; unmatched bases: 3. From germline, CDR1 is WSHSY and CDR2 SAAADI. Incomplete CDR3 DNA: TGCGCCAGCAGTGAGTCTAGACAGGGGGGCTACGAG. This gives the protein CASSESRQGGYE. The whole CDR3 sequence is CASSESRQGGYEQYF.

On this clone itself: Coverage ceases 3 residues before the CDR3 finishes, and the germline J gene fills in the end. The chain carries TRBV4-1 and TRBJ2-2, with TRBD1 identical over 7 bases. The V gene's germline CDR1 is MGHRA and CDR2 YSYEKL. After removal of 4 bases from V and 4 bases from J, the junction contained 3 bases not matched to a gene. The CDR3 length is 14 residues. CDR3 DNA (partial): TGCGCCAGCAGCCCCGACAGGGCCACCGGGGAG. Its protein is CASSPDRATGE. The CDR3 as a whole reads CASSPDRATGELFF.

As regards this clone: The missing CDR3 end, 3 residues past where the read stops, is filled in from the germline J gene. The rearrangement joins TRBV7-9 to TRBJ2-2, with D possibly matching TRBD1 (6 bases). V was trimmed by 8 bases and J by 10 bases, leaving 20 bases between them. CDR3 length: 14 amino acids. Germline-derived CDR1 and CDR2 are SEHNR and FQNEAQ (reference sequence). The part of the CDR3 DNA that was read is TGTGCCAGCGTGGCAGGGGTTCTCTCGGAGGAG. It codes for CASVAGVLSEE. In full, the CDR3 reads CASVAGVLSEELFF.

To note about this clone: The missing CDR3 end, 3 residues past where the read stops, is filled in from the germline J gene. The V gene is TRBV10-2, the J gene TRBJ2-2; D may be TRBD1 (5 bases). CDR1 WSHSY and CDR2 SAAADI come from the germline V gene. The CDR3 sequence is 14 residues long. V was shortened by 0 bases and J by 5 bases, with 7 bases between the two germline ends. The CDR3 region is CASSESAGTGELFF. The DNA read from the CDR3 is TGCGCCAGCAGTGAGTCGGCAGGGACCGGGGAG.

Details on this clone: The read comes to an end 3 residues before the CDR3 does, leaving the germline J gene to fill in the end. The chain recombines TRBV4-1 with TRBJ1-3, with TRBD1 identical over 8 bases. Germline values: CDR1 MGHRA, CDR2 YSYEKL. V gave up 0 bases and J gave up 7 bases; unmatched junction bases: 14. The CDR3 runs to 18 residues. The part of the CDR3 DNA that was read is TGCGCCAGCAGCCAAGAACTTTGGACAGGGTCTAATCAGAACACC. This gives the protein CASSQELWTGSNQNT. Given in full, the CDR3 is CASSQELWTGSNQNTIYF.

Comment on this clone: The CDR3 extends 3 residues past the end of the read, so its final part is completed from the germline J gene. This chain connects TRBV20-1 to TRBJ2-6, with D perhaps matching TRBD2 (5 bases). This CDR3 contains 18 residues. V was clipped by 6 bases and J by 2 bases, with 23 bases between them. Germline V gives CDR1 DFQATT, CDR2 SNEGSKA (reference sequence). The DNA read from the CDR3 is TGCAGTGCGTCTGCGGGCAGCTCCCTTTTCACTGGGGCCAACGTC. This codes for CSASAGSSLFTGANV. The full-length CDR3 reads as CSASAGSSLFTGANVLTF.

As to this clone: The read ends 3 residues before the CDR3 terminus; that terminus is restored from the germline J gene. The V call is TRBV7-7, the J call TRBJ2-1; no firm D call. The CDR3 loop spans 16 amino acids. The V and J ends lost 5 bases and 0 bases respectively, with 14 bases between them. Germline assignment: CDR1 SSHAT and CDR2 FNYEAQ (reference sequence). CDR3 DNA (partial): TGTGCCAGCAGCCCAGAGTTCCTGAGCTCCTACAATGAG. Its translation: CASSPEFLSSYNE. Given in full, the CDR3 is CASSPEFLSSYNEQFF.

With regard to this clone: The read falls 3 residues short of the CDR3 end, and the missing part is taken from the germline J gene. The chain couples TRBV5-4 to TRBJ1-2; 9 bases are shared with TRBD1. Germline V gives CDR1 SGHNT, CDR2 YYREEE (reference sequence). Trimming took 2 bases from V and 5 from J; bases not matched to a gene: 7. This CDR3 is built from 15 residues. CDR3 protein: CASSFTGGAGYGYTF. Partial CDR3 DNA: TGTGCCAGCAGCTTTACAGGGGGCGCAGGATATGGC.

In the case of this clone: Coverage ceases 3 residues before the CDR3 finishes, and the germline J gene fills in the end. V and J are TRBV30 and TRBJ2-3, with 7 bases lining up with TRBD1. The germline V gene encodes CDR1 GTSNPN and CDR2 SVGIG (reference sequence). The CDR3 is made up of 16 amino acids. V shed 0 bases, J shed 3 bases, and the junction held 9 bases outside the gene matches. CDR3 DNA, as far as it was read: TGTGCCTGGAGTGTAGGGGGCAGCGCCCGAACAGATACG. As protein: CAWSVGGSARTDT. The complete CDR3 sequence is CAWSVGGSARTDTQYF.

With respect to this clone: Read coverage stops 3 residues before the CDR3 terminus; the germline J gene supplies the remainder. The chain is built from TRBV7-2 and TRBJ2-7; 9 nucleotides agree with TRBD2. The CDR3 runs 16 residues. Unmatched junction bases numbered 6, after V lost 0 bases and J lost 3 bases. Germline CDR1 SGHTA, CDR2 FQGNSA. The CDR3 bases that were read are TGTGCCAGCAGCTTAGCTGCGCGGGGGGGCCTCTACGAG. Protein product: CASSLAARGGLYE. The CDR3 reads in full as CASSLAARGGLYEQYF.

A remark on this clone: With the read ending 3 residues before the CDR3 end, the germline J gene is used to fill in that end. The chain links TRBV18 to TRBJ1-2, with D unresolved. CDR3 length: 14 amino acids. In germline, CDR1 is KGHSH, CDR2 LQKENI. The CDR3 bases that were read are TGTGCCAGCTCACCACCCGACGCGCGGAGGGGC. Its translation is CASSPPDARRG. From start to end, the CDR3 is CASSPPDARRGYTF.

As for this clone: The read terminates 3 residues before the CDR3 end, so the remaining end is supplied by the germline J gene. The rearrangement joins TRBV10-3 to TRBJ2-5; 8 nucleotides line up with TRBD1. CDR1 ENHRY and CDR2 SYGVKD come from the germline V gene. V trimming: 6 bases; J trimming: 1 base; junction bases outside the gene matches: 4. The CDR3 runs 14 residues. The CDR3 protein is CAIREGQGQETQYF. The sequenced part of the CDR3 DNA is TGTGCCATCAGAGAAGGACAGGGCCAAGAGACC.

The CDR3: CASSEERGGVGNTQYF. CDR3 DNA (partial): TGTGCCAGCAGTGAAGAACGCGGGGGCGTCGGAAATACG. The chain combines TRBV6-1 with TRBJ2-3; maybe TRBD2 (7 bases). The missing CDR3 end, 3 residues past where the read stops, is filled in from the germline J gene. Trimming took off 1 base at V and 7 bases at J, with 18 bases between the two ends. Per germline, CDR1 MNHNS and CDR2 SASEGT. This CDR3 has 16 amino acids.

On this clone itself: The DNA ends 3 residues before the CDR3 does, and the rest of the CDR3 is filled in from the germline J gene. This chain connects TRBV6-2 or TRBV6-3 to TRBJ1-1, with D possibly TRBD1 on 6 matching bases. The CDR3 has 16 amino acids. V was shortened by 0 bases and J by 0 bases, with 11 bases between the two germline ends. CDR1 is MNHEY, CDR2 SVGEGT, per germline. CDR3 DNA, as far as it was read: TGTGCCAGCAGTTACTCACAGGGAGGTCTGAACACTGAA. It specifies CASSYSQGGLNTE. The entire CDR3 is CASSYSQGGLNTEAFF.

Details on this clone: From the germline J gene comes the end of the CDR3, since the read stops 3 residues before it. V gene TRBV10-3 combines with J gene TRBJ2-3, with 10 bases identical to TRBD2. The CDR3 length is 15 residues. V shed 4 bases, J shed 1 base, and the junction held 2 bases outside the gene matches. Per the germline V gene, CDR1 is ENHRY and CDR2 is SYGVKD. Incomplete CDR3 DNA: TGTGCCATCAGTGGAGGACTAGCGGGCACAGATACG. Translating gives CAISGGLAGTDT. From start to end, the CDR3 is CAISGGLAGTDTQYF.

As for this clone: The CDR3 goes on 3 residues after the read ends, and that part is filled in from the germline J gene. The chain combines TRBV2 with TRBJ2-7, with 9 bases matching TRBD1. Trimming at V came to 2 bases and at J to 0 bases, leaving 2 bases not matched to a gene. Looked up from germline, CDR1 is SNHLY and CDR2 is FYNNEI. The CDR3 is 15 residues long. CDR3 protein: CASSEIQGASYEQYF. The CDR3 DNA, read in part, is TGTGCCAGCAGTGAAATACAGGGGGCCTCCTACGAG. Based on the CDR3 plus reference TRBV2 and TRBJ2-7, the full variable domain is EPEVTQTPSHQVTQMGQEVILRCVPISNHLYFYWYRQILGQKVEFLVSFYNNEISEKSEIFDDQFSVERPDGSNFTLKIRSTKLEDSAMYFCASSEIQGASYEQYFGPGTRLTVT.

A note on this clone: The CDR3 end lies 3 residues beyond the end of the read and is filled in from the germline J gene. The chain has TRBV11-2 and TRBJ2-3, with D possibly TRBD2 on 7 matching bases. CDR1 SGHAT and CDR2 FQNNGV come from the germline V gene. V shed 3 bases and J shed 1 base, with 8 bases lying between them. The length of the CDR3 is 14 residues. CDR3 DNA (partial): TGTGCCAGCAGCTTGGGGGGGCGCACAGATACG. This translates into CASSLGGRTDT. The full CDR3 sequence reads CASSLGGRTDTQYF.